The present T cell receptor (beta chain) was sequenced within a study of T cells after posttransplantation cyclophosphamide. Points from the study as a whole: Recipient CMV seropositivity and CMV reactivation strongly tracked TRB clonality.

CDR3 length: 15 residues. The germline V gene encodes CDR1 MNHNS and CDR2 SASEGT. V was clipped by 2 bases and J by 9 bases, with 17 bases between them. A marrow graft followed busulfan-fludarabine conditioning, with cyclophosphamide on days +3 and +4. This clone was picked up many times. Its target is unknown. Data came from immunoSEQ multiplex PCR; TCRdb stores just in-frame clones and leaves some out. This sample has approximately 7,500 clones, each found more than once. The specimen was PBMCs, collected after allogeneic stem cell transplant with posttransplant cyclophosphamide. This sequence was found in a male patient aged 18 to 29 who received an allogeneic stem cell transplant from an unrelated donor, was CMV-positive, and had acute and chronic GVHD. The graft donor may have given rise to some T cells. The chain is built from TRBV6-1 and TRBJ1-3, with TRBD1 as a possible D gene (6 bases). CDR3 region: CASSEMEGGLGTIYF. The CDR3 DNA reads TGTGCCAGCAGTGAAATGGAGGGGGGGCTGGGCACCATATATTTT.